A selection of T cell receptor beta chains follows, all from one sample in a study of post-analysis software for immune sequencing data. A single record per CDR3 protein comes from TCRdb applying MiXCR to the PCR reads. The sample records approximately 770,000 distinct CDR3 sequences, around 46% being singletons. The sample consisted of blood. The receptors here all came from a girl aged 5 to 17 with multiple sclerosis. The CDR3 runs from the conserved cysteine through the conserved F or W. The D gene is left open where the match is weak. Part of the rows lack a size; the others show once, few, many or a class for expanded clones.

j_call v_call clone_size d_call cdr3_nt cdr3_aa
TRBJ2-7 TRBV29-1 NA NA TGCAGCGTTGAAATAGCGGCATACGAGCAGTACTTC CSVEIAAYEQYF
TRBJ2-1 TRBV7-2 NA TRBD2 TGTGCCAGCAGCCTTCGCGGGAGTATTAATGAGCAGTTCTTC CASSLRGSINEQFF
TRBJ2-2 TRBV29-1 NA NA TGCAGCGTTGAAGAACGGGGGTTCAACACCGGGGAGCTGTTTTTT CSVEERGFNTGELFF
TRBJ2-5 TRBV27 few NA TGTGCCAGCAGTTTATCGGGTCGGTGGCTCCGCGGGGAGACCCAGTACTTC CASSLSGRWLRGETQYF
TRBJ2-5 TRBV7-7 many TRBD1 TGTGCTAGCAGCCCCAGGACAGGGGGCGGCGAGACCCAGTACTTC CASSPRTGGGETQYF
TRBJ2-1 TRBV12-3/TRBV12-4 NA TRBD2 TGTGCCAGCAGCCATAGCGGGAGCAACAATGAGCAGTTCTTC CASSHSGSNNEQFF
TRBJ2-2 TRBV4-1 NA NA TGCGCCAGCAGCCAAGGGGAGCCTACGAACACCGGGGAGCTGTTTTTT CASSQGEPTNTGELFF
TRBJ2-5 TRBV7-2 NA NA TGTGCCAGCAGCTCTGGGGCCAGGGACCCGTATCAGACCCAGTACTTC CASSSGARDPYQTQYF
TRBJ2-4 TRBV27 NA NA TGTGCCAGCAGTTGGGACTCCCTCGTCGCCAAAAACATTCAGTACTTC CASSWDSLVAKNIQYF
TRBJ2-7 TRBV12-3/TRBV12-4 few NA TGTGCCAGCAGTTTAGTCGGTAATCAGCAGTACTTC CASSLVGNQQYF
TRBJ2-1 TRBV12-3/TRBV12-4 many NA TGTGCCAGCACCCCAGGCGGCTCCTACAATGAGCAGTTCTTC CASTPGGSYNEQFF
TRBJ2-1 TRBV5-1 NA NA TGCGCCAGCAGCTTGGGAGCGGAGATATACAATGAGCAGTTCTTC CASSLGAEIYNEQFF
TRBJ2-3 TRBV20-1 once NA TGCAGTGCTAGTCGGTTGTACACAGATACGCAGTATTTT CSASRLYTDTQYF
TRBJ1-2 TRBV4-3 few NA TGCGCCAGCAGCCAAGATCGGTATATGAGGGACTATGGCTACACCTTC CASSQDRYMRDYGYTF
TRBJ1-2 TRBV20-1 many NA TGCAGTGCCAGGACAGCCACCTATGGCTACACCTTC CSARTATYGYTF
TRBJ2-1 TRBV19 NA TRBD2 TGTGCCAGTAGTATTGGAGCGGGAGAAGATGAGCAGTTCTTC CASSIGAGEDEQFF
TRBJ2-1 TRBV27 NA TRBD2 TGTGCCAGCAGTTTATCTTTTCGGGCTAGCGGGAGCCTCTATCATGAACAGTTCTTC CASSLSFRASGSLYHEQFF
TRBJ2-1 TRBV20-1 NA NA TGCAGTGCTATAACGGAGCGGGTAGTGGGCAATGAGCAGTTCTTC CSAITERVVGNEQFF
TRBJ2-7 TRBV20-1 few NA TGCAGTGCTAGGGCCCTGGGGGGCTACGAGCAGTACTTC CSARALGGYEQYF
TRBJ2-1 TRBV24-1 few TRBD2 TGTGCCACCAGTGACCGTAGCGGGAGGGCCTCCCACAATGAGCAGTTCTTC CATSDRSGRASHNEQFF
TRBJ2-3 TRBV7-8 NA NA TGTGCCAGCAGCTTAGGTCGGTTCGTGAAGGCAGATACGCAGTATTTT CASSLGRFVKADTQYF
TRBJ1-5 TRBV20-1 NA NA TGCAGTGCAGGAGAGAGACAGGGCAATCAGCCCCAGCATTTT CSAGERQGNQPQHF
TRBJ2-3 TRBV9 few NA TGTGCCAGCAGCGTAGCGGCTAGCCCCCCAGATACGCAGTATTTT CASSVAASPPDTQYF
TRBJ2-7 TRBV7-2 NA TRBD1 TGTGCCAGCAGTACGAGGACAGGGGTCTACGAGCAGTACTTC CASSTRTGVYEQYF
TRBJ2-3 TRBV5-1 NA TRBD2 TGCGCCAGCAGCGGGGGGACTAACACAGATACGCAGTATTTT CASSGGTNTDTQYF
TRBJ2-3 TRBV24-1 few NA TGTGCCACCAGTGATACCAGGGCCCGGGATACGCAGTATTTT CATSDTRARDTQYF
TRBJ2-1 TRBV7-6 NA NA TGTGCCAGCAGCTTAGAGGCAGGGTATTTGGATGAGCAGTTCTTC CASSLEAGYLDEQFF
TRBJ2-3 TRBV20-1 NA NA TGCAGTGCCCGGTCGAGCAGGCAGGATACGCAGTATTTT CSARSSRQDTQYF
TRBJ1-6 TRBV15 NA NA TGTGCCACCAGCAGAGATCTCATGGATTCACCCCTCCACTTT CATSRDLMDSPLHF
TRBJ2-5 TRBV20-1 NA TRBD2 TGCAGTGCTAGTAGGCCTACCGGGAGGGTAGAGACCCAGTACTTC CSASRPTGRVETQYF
TRBJ2-2 TRBV29-1 once NA TGCAGCGTTGGGGGGGGCACGAACACCGGGGAGCTGTTTTTT CSVGGGTNTGELFF
TRBJ2-1 TRBV6-4 NA NA TGTGCCAGCTACGAAAGGACCGGGGGTTACAATGAGCAGTTCTTC CASYERTGGYNEQFF
TRBJ2-7 TRBV7-8 NA TRBD1 TGTGCCAGCAGCCTAGCCGGGACAGGGGGTACCTACGAGCAGTACTTC CASSLAGTGGTYEQYF
TRBJ2-1 TRBV25-1 few TRBD2 TGTGCCAGCAGTGCGGGGCTAGCGGGAGGTTCAACGAGCTCCTACAATGAGCAGTTCTTC CASSAGLAGGSTSSYNEQFF
TRBJ2-5 TRBV4-3 NA TRBD1 TGCGCCAGCAGCCAAGATTCGACAGGGGGGGACCCAGAAGAGACCCAGTACTTC CASSQDSTGGDPEETQYF
TRBJ2-7 TRBV18 many NA TGTGCCAGCTCACCACCGGACAGCTACGAGCAGTACTTC CASSPPDSYEQYF
TRBJ2-7 TRBV2 NA TRBD1 TGTGCCAGCACGCTTGGACAGGGGGTCCCCTACGAGCAGTACTTC CASTLGQGVPYEQYF
TRBJ2-5 TRBV7-2 few TRBD2 TGTGCCAGCAGCTTGGGACTAGCGGGACCCGAAGAGACCCAGTACTTC CASSLGLAGPEETQYF
TRBJ2-3 TRBV2 NA TRBD2 TGTGCCAGCAGTGAAGGACTAGCGGGAGTTGATACGCAGTATTTT CASSEGLAGVDTQYF
TRBJ2-5 TRBV27 NA TRBD2 TGTGCCAGCAGTTTAAGTGCTAGCGGCAAAGAGACCCAGTACTTC CASSLSASGKETQYF
TRBJ1-2 TRBV27 few NA TGTGCCAGCAGTTTCCGCCATCCCGAAGGGGGCTACACCTTC CASSFRHPEGGYTF
TRBJ1-2 TRBV3-1 once TRBD1 TGTGCCAGCAGCCAAGACGGCAGGGGGGCTGGTGGCTACACCTTC CASSQDGRGAGGYTF